This TCR beta chain was sequenced in a study of OX40 agonist ivuxolimab in advanced cancers. Study at large: Six ivuxolimab dose levels, 0.01 to 10 mg/kg, were given intravenously every 2 weeks. Patients enrolled in dose escalation were diagnosed with hepatocellular carcinoma, melanoma, renal cell or head and neck cancer. Subjects had a mean age of around 60 years, with a range of 23 to 79; about 83% were male.

The data were produced by immunoSEQ multiplex PCR, yet TCRdb's version contains in-frame clones alone and is incomplete. The sample comprises about 120,000 clones, around 95% of which are singletons, and approximately 0.15% rests with the top ten. Findings of the study overall: Normalized expansion of T-cell clones was also low for some nonresponders.

Concerning this clone: No antigen is known for it.

Trimming removed 4 bases at V and 5 bases at J, with 15 bases between. Germline V gene sequence: CDR1 MGHRA, CDR2 YSYEKL. The CDR3 is 14 residues long. The chain recombines TRBV4-1 with TRBJ2-7, with D uncertain. The sample consisted of CD4+ or CD8+ T cells sorted from blood, taken in a trial of the OX40 agonist ivuxolimab. This TCR was sampled from an adult with an advanced solid tumor such as melanoma, head and neck, liver or kidney cancer. CDR3 bases: TGCGCCAGCAGCCCCCGACCCACCCCCAACGAGCAGTACTTC. Its translation: CASSPRPTPNEQYF.